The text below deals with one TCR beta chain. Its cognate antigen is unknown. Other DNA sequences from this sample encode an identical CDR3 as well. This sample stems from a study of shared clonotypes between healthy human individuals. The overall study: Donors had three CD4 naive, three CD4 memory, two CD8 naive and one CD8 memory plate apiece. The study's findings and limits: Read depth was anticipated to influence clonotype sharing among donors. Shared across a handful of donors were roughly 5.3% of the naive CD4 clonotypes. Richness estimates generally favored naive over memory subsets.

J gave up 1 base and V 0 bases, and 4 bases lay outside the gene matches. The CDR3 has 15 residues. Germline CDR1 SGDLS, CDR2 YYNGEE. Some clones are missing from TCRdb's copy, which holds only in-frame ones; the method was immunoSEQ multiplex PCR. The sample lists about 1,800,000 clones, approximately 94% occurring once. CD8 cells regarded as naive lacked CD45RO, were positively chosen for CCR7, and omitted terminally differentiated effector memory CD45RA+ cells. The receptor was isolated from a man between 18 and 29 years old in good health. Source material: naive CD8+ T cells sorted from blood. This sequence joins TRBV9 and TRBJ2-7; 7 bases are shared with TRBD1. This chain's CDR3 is CASSVDGDSSYEQYF. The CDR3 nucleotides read TGTGCCAGCAGCGTAGATGGGGACAGTTCCTACGAGCAGTACTTC.